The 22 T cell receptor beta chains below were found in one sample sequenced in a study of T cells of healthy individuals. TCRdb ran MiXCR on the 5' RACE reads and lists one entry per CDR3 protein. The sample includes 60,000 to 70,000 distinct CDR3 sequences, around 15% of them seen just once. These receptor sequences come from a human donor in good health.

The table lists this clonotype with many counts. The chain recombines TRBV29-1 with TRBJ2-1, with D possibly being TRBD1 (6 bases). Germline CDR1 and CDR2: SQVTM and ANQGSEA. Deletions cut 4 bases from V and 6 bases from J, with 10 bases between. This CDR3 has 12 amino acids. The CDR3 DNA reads TGCAGCGTTGGGCAGGGGATCAATGAGCAGTTCTTC. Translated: CSVGQGINEQFF.

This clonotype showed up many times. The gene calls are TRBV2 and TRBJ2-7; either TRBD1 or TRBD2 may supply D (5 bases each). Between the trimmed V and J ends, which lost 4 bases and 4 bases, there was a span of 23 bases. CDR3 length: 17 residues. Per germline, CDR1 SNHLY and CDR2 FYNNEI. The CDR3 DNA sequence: TGTGCCAGCAGTGGACTTCGTGGCCCCGGGGCCTTTTACGAGCAGTACTTC. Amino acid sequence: CASSGLRGPGAFYEQYF.

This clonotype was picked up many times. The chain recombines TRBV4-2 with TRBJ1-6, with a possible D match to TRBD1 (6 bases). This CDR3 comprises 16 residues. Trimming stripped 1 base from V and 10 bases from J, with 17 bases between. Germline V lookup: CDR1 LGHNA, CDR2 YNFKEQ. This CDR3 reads CASSQGARGLGSPLHF. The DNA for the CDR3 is TGTGCCAGCAGCCAAGGCGCCAGGGGCCTTGGGTCACCCCTCCACTTT.

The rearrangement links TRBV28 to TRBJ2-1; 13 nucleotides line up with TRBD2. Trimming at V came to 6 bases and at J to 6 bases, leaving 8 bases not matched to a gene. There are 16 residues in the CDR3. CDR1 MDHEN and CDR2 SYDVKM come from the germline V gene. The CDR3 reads CASSPTTSGGVNEQFF. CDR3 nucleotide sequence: TGTGCCAGCAGCCCCACTACTAGCGGGGGGGTCAATGAGCAGTTCTTC.

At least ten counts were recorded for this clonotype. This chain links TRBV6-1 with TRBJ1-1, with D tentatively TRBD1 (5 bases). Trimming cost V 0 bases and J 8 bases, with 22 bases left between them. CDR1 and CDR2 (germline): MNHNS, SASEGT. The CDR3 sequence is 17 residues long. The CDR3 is CASSEAWARVGIPEAFF. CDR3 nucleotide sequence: TGTGCCAGCAGTGAAGCGTGGGCCAGGGTCGGGATCCCGGAAGCTTTCTTT.

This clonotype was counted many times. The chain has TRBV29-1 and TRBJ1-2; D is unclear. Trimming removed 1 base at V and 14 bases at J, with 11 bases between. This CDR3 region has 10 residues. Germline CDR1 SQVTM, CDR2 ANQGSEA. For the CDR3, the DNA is TGCAGCGTTGAAGTGGAAGGGAGAACCTTC. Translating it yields CSVEVEGRTF.

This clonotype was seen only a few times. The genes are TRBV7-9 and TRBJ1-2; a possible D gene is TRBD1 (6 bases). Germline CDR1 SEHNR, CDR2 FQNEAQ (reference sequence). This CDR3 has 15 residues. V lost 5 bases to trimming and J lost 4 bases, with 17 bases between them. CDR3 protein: CASSPHGGAGYGYTF. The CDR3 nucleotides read TGTGCCAGCAGCCCGCATGGGGGGGCAGGCTATGGCTACACCTTC.

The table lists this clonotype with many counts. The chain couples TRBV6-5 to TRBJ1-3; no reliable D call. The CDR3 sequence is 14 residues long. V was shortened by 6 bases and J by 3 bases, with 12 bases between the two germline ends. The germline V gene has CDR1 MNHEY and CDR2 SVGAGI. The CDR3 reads CASSPVLSGNTIYF. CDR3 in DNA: TGTGCCAGCAGCCCCGTATTAAGTGGAAACACCATATATTTT.

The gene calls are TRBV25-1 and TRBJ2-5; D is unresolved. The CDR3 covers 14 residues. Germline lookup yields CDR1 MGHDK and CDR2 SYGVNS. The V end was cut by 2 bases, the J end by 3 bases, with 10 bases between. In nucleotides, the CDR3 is TGTGCCAGCAGTGAAATGGACGTTAAAGAGACCCAGTACTTC. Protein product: CASSEMDVKETQYF.

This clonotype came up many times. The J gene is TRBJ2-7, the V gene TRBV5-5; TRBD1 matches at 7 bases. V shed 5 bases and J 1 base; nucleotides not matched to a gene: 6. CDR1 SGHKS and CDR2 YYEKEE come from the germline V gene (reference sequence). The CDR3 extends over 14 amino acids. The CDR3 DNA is TGTGCCAGCAGAACCACAGGGGTGTCCTACGAGCAGTACTTC. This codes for CASRTTGVSYEQYF.

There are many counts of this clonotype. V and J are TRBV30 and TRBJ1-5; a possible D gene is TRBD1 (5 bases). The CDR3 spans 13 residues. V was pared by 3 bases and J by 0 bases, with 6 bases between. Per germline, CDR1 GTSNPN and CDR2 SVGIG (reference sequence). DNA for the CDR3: TGTGCCTGGAGCGGGACTAGCAATCAGCCCCAGCATTTT. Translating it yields CAWSGTSNQPQHF.

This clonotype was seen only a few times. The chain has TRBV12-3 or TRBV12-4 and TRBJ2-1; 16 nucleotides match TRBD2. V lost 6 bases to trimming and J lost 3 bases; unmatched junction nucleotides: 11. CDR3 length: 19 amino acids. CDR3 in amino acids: CASSEAGTSGGGNYNEQFF. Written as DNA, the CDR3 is TGTGCCAGCAGCGAGGCCGGGACTAGCGGGGGGGGGAACTACAATGAGCAGTTCTTC.

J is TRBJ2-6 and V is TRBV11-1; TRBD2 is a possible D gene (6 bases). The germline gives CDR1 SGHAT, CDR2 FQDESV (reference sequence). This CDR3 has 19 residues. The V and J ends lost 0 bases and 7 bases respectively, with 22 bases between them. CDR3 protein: CASSLATGDSKALANVLTF. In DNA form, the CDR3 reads TGTGCCAGCAGCTTAGCCACCGGGGACTCTAAGGCCCTCGCCAACGTCCTGACTTTC. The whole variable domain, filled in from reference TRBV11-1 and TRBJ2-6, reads EAEVAQSPRYKITEKSQAVAFWCDPISGHATLYWYRQILGQGPELLVQFQDESVVDDSQLPKDRFSAERLKGVDSTLKIQPAELGDSAMYLCASSLATGDSKALANVLTFGAGSRLTVL.

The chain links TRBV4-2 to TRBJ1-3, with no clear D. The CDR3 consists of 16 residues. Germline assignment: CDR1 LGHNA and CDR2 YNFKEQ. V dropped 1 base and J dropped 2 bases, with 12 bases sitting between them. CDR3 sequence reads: CASSQVDLTTGNTIYF. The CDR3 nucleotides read TGTGCCAGCAGCCAAGTAGACCTTACCACTGGAAACACCATATATTTT.

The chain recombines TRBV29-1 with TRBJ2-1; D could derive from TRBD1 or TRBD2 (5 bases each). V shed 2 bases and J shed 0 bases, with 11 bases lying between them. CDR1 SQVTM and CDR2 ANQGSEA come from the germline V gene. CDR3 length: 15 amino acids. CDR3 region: CSVELGRSSYNEQFF. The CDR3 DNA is TGCAGCGTTGAACTGGGACGGAGCTCCTACAATGAGCAGTTCTTC.

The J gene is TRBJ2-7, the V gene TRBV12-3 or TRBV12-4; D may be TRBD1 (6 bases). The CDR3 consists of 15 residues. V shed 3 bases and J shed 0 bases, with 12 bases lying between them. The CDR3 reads CASSLGGQPSYEQYF. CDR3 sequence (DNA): TGTGCCAGCAGTTTGGGTGGACAGCCCTCCTACGAGCAGTACTTC.

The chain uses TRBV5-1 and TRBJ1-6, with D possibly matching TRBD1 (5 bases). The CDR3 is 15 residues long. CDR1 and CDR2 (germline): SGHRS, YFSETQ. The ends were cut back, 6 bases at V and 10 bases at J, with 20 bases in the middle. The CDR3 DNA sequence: TGCGCCAGCACCACATTGGGGGGGTCAGGATCACCCCTCCACTTT. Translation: CASTTLGGSGSPLHF.

This CDR3 is CASSPGTGHYGYTF. The CDR3 bases are TGTGCCAGCAGCCCCGGGACAGGGCATTATGGCTACACCTTC. The chain recombines TRBV12-3 or TRBV12-4 with TRBJ1-2; 9 bases align to TRBD1. J was trimmed by 5 bases and V by 6 bases; bases with no gene match: 7. The CDR3 has 14 residues.

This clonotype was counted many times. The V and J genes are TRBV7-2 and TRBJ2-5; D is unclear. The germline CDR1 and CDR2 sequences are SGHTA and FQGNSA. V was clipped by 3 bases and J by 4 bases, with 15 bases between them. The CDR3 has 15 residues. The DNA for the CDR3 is TGTGCCAGCAGCTTCCGAGGTAGCTTAGGAGAGACCCAGTACTTC. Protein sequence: CASSFRGSLGETQYF.

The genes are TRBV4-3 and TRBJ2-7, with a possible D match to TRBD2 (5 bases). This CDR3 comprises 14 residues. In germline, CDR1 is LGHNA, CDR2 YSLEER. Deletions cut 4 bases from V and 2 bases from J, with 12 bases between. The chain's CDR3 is CASSPERYAYEQYF. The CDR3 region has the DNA TGCGCCAGCAGCCCCGAGCGGTATGCCTACGAGCAGTACTTC.

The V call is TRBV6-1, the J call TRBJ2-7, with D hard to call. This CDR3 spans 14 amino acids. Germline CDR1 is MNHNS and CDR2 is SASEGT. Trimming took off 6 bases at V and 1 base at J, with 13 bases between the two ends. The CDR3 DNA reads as TGTGCCAGCAGGGTTGGTGGCAGTTCCTACGAGCAGTACTTC. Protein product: CASRVGGSSYEQYF.

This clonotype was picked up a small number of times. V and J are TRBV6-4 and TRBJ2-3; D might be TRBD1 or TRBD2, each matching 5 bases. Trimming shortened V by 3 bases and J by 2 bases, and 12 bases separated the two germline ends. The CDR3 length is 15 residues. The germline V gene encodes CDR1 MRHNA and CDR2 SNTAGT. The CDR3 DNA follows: TGTGCCAGCAGTGATGGGGCAGGGACCACAGATACGCAGTATTTT. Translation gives CASSDGAGTTDTQYF.